This passage covers 21 T cell receptor beta chains from one sample sequenced in a study of a mutant IDH1 vaccine in newly diagnosed glioma (dated by TCRdb to 2020 to 2023). The label giving this sample's time point can be read as: week 23, last vaccination. A 20-mer mutant IDH1 peptide at 300 micrograms in Montanide made up each vaccine dose, which was injected subcutaneously together with topical imiquimod. The library was generated by the immunoSEQ multiplex PCR assay. The clones in this table, taken by TCRdb from immuneACCESS, are in-frame only. Not every clone is retained; where verified, under half of the shortfall comes from an unresolved V gene, and the cause of the rest is unknown. The sample yields around 78,000 clones; over 75% were counted once. Of the sample, approximately 2.1% falls within the top ten clones. Their antigens remain unidentified. Sequencing used PBMCs, obtained from a glioma patient whose treatment included an IDH1 peptide vaccine. These receptors were taken from a man aged 30-40 years with glioma. Some clones in this sample may be carry-over from other donors' samples.

V and J are TRBV2 and TRBJ2-7; D possibly matches TRBD1 or TRBD2 (5 bases each). Trimming removed 4 bases from V and 2 bases from J, with 15 bases in between. The CDR3 consists of 15 residues. CDR1 and CDR2 (germline): SNHLY, FYNNEI. CDR3 loop: CASSGSGTTAYEQYF. The CDR3 coding sequence is TGTGCCAGCAGTGGATCCGGGACGACAGCCTACGAGCAGTACTTC.

A single count supports this clone. The chain joins TRBV30 to TRBJ2-3; tentatively, D is TRBD2 (7 bases). The CDR3 length is 14 residues. Germline V gene data show CDR1 as GTSNPN and CDR2 as SVGIG (reference sequence). V was trimmed by 2 bases and J by 1 base, leaving 10 bases between them. The CDR3 region has the DNA TGTGCCTGGAGTATGGGGGGGCGCACAGATACGCAGTATTTT. Its protein is CAWSMGGRTDTQYF.

This chain connects TRBV27 to TRBJ2-3, with 7 bases aligning to TRBD1. Germline CDR1 MNHEY, CDR2 SMNVEV (reference sequence). The CDR3 is 16 amino acids. V lost 7 bases to trimming and J lost 3 bases; unmatched junction nucleotides: 13. This CDR3 reads CASTPTGYYSTDTQYF. CDR3 coding DNA: TGTGCCAGCACCCCGACAGGGTACTATAGTACAGATACGCAGTATTTT.

The rearrangement joins TRBV6-4 to TRBJ2-1; D gene unclear. Trimming removed 2 bases from V and 1 base from J, with 9 bases in between. The CDR3 totals 15 residues. CDR1 and CDR2 from the germline V gene are MRHNA and SNTAGT. This chain's CDR3 is CASSDIADSYNEQFF. The CDR3 region has the DNA TGTGCCAGCAGTGACATTGCCGATTCCTACAATGAGCAGTTCTTC.

This chain joins TRBV9 and TRBJ2-1; 12 bases fit TRBD1. The J segment lost 8 bases and the V segment lost 4 bases, leaving 4 bases of the junction unmatched. This CDR3 comprises 14 residues. Looked up from germline, CDR1 is SGDLS and CDR2 is YYNGEE. In DNA, the CDR3 is TGTGCCAGCAGCTCGGGACAGGGGGCCGATGAGCAGTTCTTC. This codes for CASSSGQGADEQFF.

The chain combines TRBV6-1 with TRBJ2-3, with a weak D call TRBD1 (5 bases). This CDR3 comprises 14 residues. Trimming removed 6 bases from V and 4 bases from J, with 14 bases in between. Germline CDR1 MNHNS, CDR2 SASEGT. Here the CDR3 reads CASSPRQPPDTQYF. CDR3 in DNA: TGTGCCAGCAGCCCTAGACAGCCCCCAGATACGCAGTATTTT.

The V and J genes are TRBV30 and TRBJ2-3, with 8 bases aligning to TRBD2. V shed 3 bases and J 3 bases; nucleotides not matched to a gene: 5. The CDR3 is 14 amino acids. CDR1 and CDR2 from the germline V gene are GTSNPN and SVGIG (reference sequence). As DNA, the CDR3 is TGTGCCTGGAGGAGCGGGAGATATACAGATACGCAGTATTTT. Residues: CAWRSGRYTDTQYF.

The chain combines TRBV4-2 with TRBJ2-5; 7 positions agree with TRBD2. Germline lookup yields CDR1 LGHNA and CDR2 YNFKEQ. V lost 1 base to trimming and J lost 7 bases; unmatched junction nucleotides: 9. The length of the CDR3 is 15 residues. CDR3 DNA: TGTGCCAGCAGCCAAGTCCCGGGACTAAGCGGGACCCAGTACTTC. Its translation is CASSQVPGLSGTQYF.

This chain links TRBV30 with TRBJ2-1, with D possibly being TRBD2 (5 bases). Germline V gene data show CDR1 as GTSNPN and CDR2 as SVGIG (reference sequence). The CDR3 extends over 13 amino acids. V lost 2 bases and J 3 bases, leaving 8 bases between the germline ends. CDR3 sequence: CAWSTSGYNEQFF. CDR3 bases: TGTGCCTGGAGTACGAGCGGCTACAATGAGCAGTTCTTC.

The rearrangement uses TRBV15 and TRBJ1-1, with D uncertain. The CDR3 is made up of 14 amino acids. V dropped 6 bases and J dropped 3 bases, with 14 bases sitting between them. Germline values: CDR1 LNHNV, CDR2 YYDKDF (reference sequence). The CDR3 region has the DNA TGTGCCACCAGTCAGAGGAGGAAGGACACTGAAGCTTTCTTT. This translates into CATSQRRKDTEAFF.

This sequence joins TRBV7-2 and TRBJ1-5, with unresolved D. Germline-derived CDR1 and CDR2 are SGHTA and FQGNSA. V lost 1 base, J lost 6 bases, and 7 bases lay in between. CDR3 length: 13 amino acids. The CDR3 is CASSLGAAQPQHF. The CDR3 DNA reads TGTGCCAGCAGCTTAGGGGCGGCTCAGCCCCAGCATTTT.

The chain is built from TRBV4-1 and TRBJ1-1; 9 bases align to TRBD1. Germline V gene data show CDR1 as MGHRA and CDR2 as YSYEKL. J was trimmed by 1 base and V by 3 bases; bases with no gene match: 6. This CDR3 is 16 amino acids long. The DNA for the CDR3 is TGCGCCAGCAGCCACGCGGGACAGGGCCGGAACACTGAAGCTTTCTTT. Translating it yields CASSHAGQGRNTEAFF.

The chain combines TRBV5-6 with TRBJ1-1; a possible D gene is TRBD1 (5 bases). Germline V gene lookup returns CDR1 SGHDT and CDR2 YYEEEE. The ends were cut back, 6 bases at V and 1 base at J, with 10 bases in the middle. This CDR3 is built from 13 residues. CDR3: CASNLGTNTEAFF. The CDR3 DNA is TGTGCCAGCAACCTAGGGACGAACACTGAAGCTTTCTTT.

This chain links TRBV30 with TRBJ1-3, with D possibly TRBD1 on 5 matching bases. This CDR3 region has 13 residues. The germline V gene encodes CDR1 GTSNPN and CDR2 SVGIG (reference sequence). V dropped 3 bases and J dropped 0 bases, with 6 bases sitting between them. CDR3 coding DNA: TGTGCCTGGAGGACAGTCTCTGGAAACACCATATATTTT. Translated, it gives CAWRTVSGNTIYF. The entire variable domain, with the rest obtained from reference TRBV30 and TRBJ1-3, is as follows: SQTIHQWPATLVQPVGSPLSLECTVEGTSNPNLYWYRQAAGRGLQLLFYSVGIGQISSEVPQNLSASRPQDRQFILSSKKLLLSDSGFYLCAWRTVSGNTIYFGEGSWLTVV.

The J gene is TRBJ2-7, the V gene TRBV6-1, with D possibly matching TRBD1 (8 bases). V was pared by 4 bases and J by 3 bases, with 19 bases between. CDR1 is MNHNS and CDR2 is SASEGT in the germline V gene. This CDR3 is built from 16 residues. CDR3 protein: CASSARGGTGHYEQYF. The DNA for the CDR3 is TGTGCCAGCAGTGCCAGGGGAGGGACAGGTCACTACGAGCAGTACTTC.

V and J are TRBV7-2 and TRBJ2-1; possibly TRBD2 for D (5 bases). Germline values: CDR1 SGHTA, CDR2 FQGNSA. Trimming stripped 0 bases from V and 10 bases from J, with 19 bases between. This CDR3 region has 16 residues. CDR3 loop: CASSLASGFGSKEQFF. CDR3 DNA sequence: TGTGCCAGCAGCTTAGCGAGCGGCTTCGGGTCTAAAGAGCAGTTCTTC.

V usage is TRBV7-3 and J usage is TRBJ2-5, with 8 nucleotides matching TRBD1. This CDR3 region has 13 residues. The germline V gene encodes CDR1 SGHTA and CDR2 FQGTGA. V lost 8 bases to trimming and J lost 3 bases; unmatched junction nucleotides: 5. CDR3 in amino acids: CASARTGKETQYF. Written as DNA, the CDR3 is TGTGCCAGCGCAAGGACAGGGAAAGAGACCCAGTACTTC.

The chain couples TRBV15 to TRBJ2-5; possibly TRBD2 for D (5 bases). V was trimmed by 4 bases and J by 0 bases, leaving 15 bases between them. CDR1 and CDR2 (germline): LNHNV, YYDKDF (reference sequence). The CDR3 length is 16 residues. Here the CDR3 DNA reads TGTGCCACCAGCATCCAGACGGTGGGAGACCAAGAGACCCAGTACTTC. It specifies CATSIQTVGDQETQYF.

The gene calls are TRBV7-8 and TRBJ2-3; 7 bases agree with TRBD1. Trimming cost V 2 bases and J 3 bases; bases outside gene matches: 5. CDR3 length: 15 residues. CDR1 and CDR2 (germline): SGHVS, FQNEAQ. The CDR3 nucleotides read TGTGCCAGCAGCTTACGTGGCAGGGGGACAGATACGCAGTATTTT. It is translated as CASSLRGRGTDTQYF.

The rearrangement joins TRBV18 to TRBJ1-5; D is ambiguous. Germline CDR1 KGHSH, CDR2 LQKENI. Trimming left V 2 bases short and J 6 bases short, with 5 bases between. This CDR3 contains 12 residues. The CDR3 loop is CASSPGSQPQHF. The DNA of the CDR3 is TGTGCCAGCTCACCAGGATCTCAGCCCCAGCATTTT.

The CDR3: CASSQFPSAGGDTGELFF. The CDR3 DNA reads as TGCGCCAGCAGCCAATTCCCGTCAGCGGGGGGGGACACCGGGGAGCTGTTTTTT. The chain couples TRBV4-3 to TRBJ2-2; TRBD2 matches at 10 bases. This CDR3 is built from 18 residues. Germline assignment: CDR1 LGHNA and CDR2 YSLEER. Trimming took 2 bases from V and 3 from J; bases not matched to a gene: 9.